This T cell receptor beta chain derives from a study of blood T cell repertoires in COVID-19. The table came from immunoSEQ multiplex PCR; TCRdb's copy has only in-frame clones and leaves some out. Of some 300,000 clones detected, roughly 90% appear once; the ten largest clones hold about 2.5%. The germline V and J ends were trimmed by 2 bases and 2 bases, with 5 bases remaining between them. Germline V gives CDR1 MRHNA, CDR2 SNTAGT. The CDR3 is made up of 13 amino acids. Source material: peripheral blood. V gene TRBV6-4 combines with J gene TRBJ2-3; D remains ambiguous. The clonotype comes from a man aged 18 to 30 with active or convalescent COVID-19. This CDR3 is CASSDTITDTQYF. Written as DNA, the CDR3 is TGTGCCAGCAGTGACACAATCACAGATACGCAGTATTTT.